Presented here are 2 T cell receptor beta chains from one specimen sequenced in a study of blood T cell repertoires in COVID-19 (dated by TCRdb to about 2020). The library relied on the immunoSEQ multiplex PCR assay. TCRdb re-hosts the immuneACCESS table, in-frame sequences only. Its copies lack some clones; in the studies checked, an unresolved V gene accounts for under half of them, and the cause for the rest is not known. In all, the sample holds under 200,000 clones, and around 74% of those were seen once. The ten largest clones add up to around 3% of the sample. The sequencing sample was made of peripheral blood. The receptors were sampled from a woman older than 75 with acute or convalescent COVID-19.

The rearrangement links TRBV30 to TRBJ2-7; tentatively, D is TRBD1 or TRBD2 (5 bases each). The germline CDR1 and CDR2 sequences are GTSNPN and SVGIG (reference sequence). The germline V and J ends were trimmed by 5 bases and 3 bases, with 11 bases remaining between them. This CDR3 region has 12 residues. The CDR3 loop reads CAWGDGDYEQYF. Here the CDR3 DNA reads TGTGCCTGGGGGGACGGGGACTACGAGCAGTACTTC. The full variable domain, its missing parts supplied by reference TRBV30 and TRBJ2-7, is SQTIHQWPATLVQPVGSPLSLECTVEGTSNPNLYWYRQAAGRGLQLLFYSVGIGQISSEVPQNLSASRPQDRQFILSSKKLLLSDSGFYLCAWGDGDYEQYFGPGTRLTVT.

This chain links TRBV6-5 with TRBJ2-7; 9 nucleotides agree with TRBD1. Losses at the gene ends were 0 bases for V and 6 bases for J; bases not matched to a gene: 9. CDR3 length: 16 residues. Germline V gene data show CDR1 as MNHEY and CDR2 as SVGAGI. In nucleotides, the CDR3 is TGTGCCAGCAGTTACTCCAATCCGGGACAGGGCCCCGAGCAGTACTTC. Amino acids: CASSYSNPGQGPEQYF.